This T cell receptor (beta chain) was observed in a study of blood T cell repertoires in COVID-19. Method: immunoSEQ multiplex PCR; TCRdb's copy keeps in-frame clones and lacks some. The data show some 430,000 clones, around 91% seen once. V lost 4 bases to trimming and J lost 2 bases; unmatched junction nucleotides: 9. The CDR3 runs to 17 residues. In germline, CDR1 is LNHNV, CDR2 YYDKDF (reference sequence). The table lists this clone with a few counts. Everyone who took part was roughly 18 to 89 years old, and they came from over 20 US areas. Grouping used clinical history reported by participants in a survey and questionnaire. Cohort 3 donors were reported recovered after two negative PCRs, clearance, or symptom resolution.

The V and J genes are TRBV15 and TRBJ1-1; 11 bases match TRBD1. The sequenced material came from PBMCs or T cells enriched from blood (not recorded which). This TCR was sampled from a man younger than 35 who had recovered from COVID-19. The CDR3 reads CATSMPYGTGGNTEAFF. DNA for the CDR3: TGTGCCACCAGCATGCCGTACGGGACAGGGGGAAACACTGAAGCTTTCTTT.